Shown below are 25 T cell receptor beta chains from a single sample sequenced in a study of T-cell memory formation after mild COVID-19. MiXCR, run by TCRdb on the 5' RACE reads, gives a single entry per CDR3 protein. The profile shows 350,000 to 400,000 distinct CDR3 sequences, under 25% of them singletons. The sequencing sample was made of PBMCs or a T cell subset sorted from them (not recorded which). These receptors were obtained from an adult woman who had mild COVID-19 (a few samples of this study predate the infection). Cell type and time point are not known.

DNA of the CDR3: TGTGCCAGCAAAGAAGTAGGGTCCTACGAGCAGTACTTC. Residues: CASKEVGSYEQYF. The genes are TRBV6-5 and TRBJ2-7; no clear D. The CDR3 consists of 13 residues. Between the trimmed V and J ends, which lost 7 bases and 1 base, there was a span of 11 bases. CDR1 and CDR2 from the germline V gene are MNHEY and SVGAGI.

There are a few counts of this clonotype. The chain employs TRBV19 and TRBJ2-2; 11 nucleotides line up with TRBD1. Germline lookup yields CDR1 LNHDA and CDR2 SQIVND (reference sequence). Unmatched junction bases numbered 12, after V lost 9 bases and J lost 6 bases. The CDR3 contains 16 residues. The CDR3 DNA is TGTGCCAGCGGGGACCGGGACAGGGGGATAGCCGGGGAGCTGTTTTTT. Translating gives CASGDRDRGIAGELFF.

The sample holds one count of this clonotype. The chain employs TRBV6-2 or TRBV6-3 and TRBJ2-7, with TRBD1 identical over 7 bases. CDR1 and CDR2 from the germline V gene are MNHEY and SVGEGT. Losses at the gene ends were 2 bases for V and 6 bases for J; bases not matched to a gene: 1. The CDR3 is 12 residues long. The chain's CDR3 is CASSYHRGEQYF. The CDR3 DNA reads as TGTGCCAGCAGTTACCACAGGGGCGAGCAGTACTTC.

The CDR3 loop reads CASKTTGPGVGQYF. The CDR3 region has the DNA TGTGCCAGCAAAACGACAGGGCCCGGCGTGGGGCAGTACTTC. This chain uses TRBV6-1 with TRBJ2-7; 7 bases line up with TRBD1. This CDR3 is built from 14 residues. Trimming removed 7 bases from V and 9 bases from J; junction bases left unmatched: 15. Germline CDR1 and CDR2: MNHNS and SASEGT.

The sample holds one count of this clonotype. The V call is TRBV12-3 or TRBV12-4, the J call TRBJ2-7; 7 bases agree with TRBD1. V shed 5 bases, J shed 6 bases, and the junction held 13 bases outside the gene matches. The CDR3 sequence is 15 residues long. The DNA for the CDR3 is TGTGCCAGCAGTCCCATTGAAGGGGGCTATGGCGAGCAGTACTTC. Translated, it gives CASSPIEGGYGEQYF.

This clonotype was seen repeatedly, ten times or more. The chain carries TRBV12-3 or TRBV12-4 and TRBJ2-1, with D perhaps matching TRBD2 (5 bases). Between the trimmed V and J ends, which lost 4 bases and 12 bases, there was a span of 13 bases. CDR3 length: 12 amino acids. As DNA, the CDR3 is TGTGCCAGCAGTTCTCTAGCTATAGGGCAGTTCTTC. Translation gives CASSSLAIGQFF.

This clonotype was observed a handful of times. The chain has TRBV7-3 and TRBJ2-3; no reliable D call. Deletions cut 1 base from V and 0 bases from J, with 11 bases between. Germline values: CDR1 SGHTA, CDR2 FQGTGA. The CDR3 contains 16 residues. The CDR3 loop is CASSLRAGASTDTQYF. The DNA of the CDR3 is TGTGCCAGCAGCTTAAGAGCTGGTGCTAGCACAGATACGCAGTATTTT. Full variable domain (remainder filled in from reference TRBV7-3 and TRBJ2-3): GAGVSQTPSNKVTEKGKYVELRCDPISGHTALYWYRQSLGQGPEFLIYFQGTGAADDSGLPNDRFFAVRPEGSVSTLKIQRTERGDSAVYLCASSLRAGASTDTQYFGPGTRLTVL.

There are a few counts of this clonotype. Written as DNA, the CDR3 is TGTGCCAGTAGTGTTTGGACAACACCGCCCTACGAGCAGTACTTC. It encodes CASSVWTTPPYEQYF. The rearrangement joins TRBV19 to TRBJ2-7, with D perhaps matching TRBD1 (5 bases). This CDR3 region has 15 residues. The germline V gene has CDR1 LNHDA and CDR2 SQIVND (reference sequence). V was trimmed by 5 bases and J by 2 bases, leaving 16 bases between them.

The chain links TRBV6-2 or TRBV6-3 to TRBJ2-7; D ambiguous. Germline V gene lookup returns CDR1 MNHEY and CDR2 SVGEGT. V was clipped by 5 bases and J by 6 bases, with 8 bases between them. The length of the CDR3 is 11 residues. The CDR3 protein is CASSPAAEQYF. DNA for the CDR3: TGTGCCAGCAGTCCCGCCGCCGAGCAGTACTTC.

A few counts support this clonotype. The chain recombines TRBV11-3 with TRBJ2-7; D perhaps matches TRBD1 (5 bases). The CDR3 covers 12 residues. CDR1 SGHNT and CDR2 YENEEA come from the germline V gene. V was shortened by 7 bases and J by 7 bases, with 14 bases between the two germline ends. The CDR3 spells CASKGQGAEQYF. CDR3 nucleotide sequence: TGTGCCAGCAAAGGTCAAGGGGCTGAGCAGTACTTC.

This sequence joins TRBV5-4 and TRBJ2-5; D perhaps matches TRBD1 (5 bases). This CDR3 has 15 amino acids. The germline CDR1 and CDR2 sequences are SGHNT and YYREEE (reference sequence). Trimming removed 1 base from V and 3 bases from J, with 13 bases in between. The CDR3, as DNA: TGTGCCAGCAGCTTGCGGCAGGGCCGAAAAGAGACCCAGTACTTC. Its translation is CASSLRQGRKETQYF.

The V call is TRBV6-6, the J call TRBJ2-3; 11 bases agree with TRBD2. J lost 2 bases, V lost 6 bases, and 13 bases had no gene match. Germline loops: CDR1 MNHNY, CDR2 SVGAGI (reference sequence). The CDR3 length is 18 residues. This chain's CDR3 is CASSPGHTSGGYTDTQYF. For the CDR3, the DNA is TGTGCCAGCAGCCCAGGCCATACTAGCGGGGGTTACACAGATACGCAGTATTTT.

The chain employs TRBV12-3 or TRBV12-4 and TRBJ2-7; D is uncertain. The CDR3 spans 14 residues. Trimming removed 2 bases at V and 0 bases at J, with 8 bases between. CDR3 residues: CASSLLGSSYEQYF. For the CDR3, the DNA is TGTGCCAGCAGTTTACTGGGAAGCTCCTACGAGCAGTACTTC.

The genes are TRBV9 and TRBJ2-3; TRBD2 matches at 16 bases. From germline, CDR1 is SGDLS and CDR2 YYNGEE. CDR3 size: 18 residues. V lost 0 bases to trimming and J lost 5 bases; unmatched junction nucleotides: 6. The CDR3 protein is CASSVEGTSGRAEDTQYF. CDR3 DNA: TGTGCCAGCAGCGTAGAGGGGACTAGCGGGAGGGCCGAAGATACGCAGTATTTT.

This clonotype was counted many times. V and J are TRBV7-6 and TRBJ2-7; D ambiguous. V was trimmed by 3 bases and J by 2 bases, leaving 8 bases between them. This CDR3 is 13 amino acids long. The V gene's germline CDR1 is SGHVS and CDR2 FNYEAQ. The CDR3 loop is CASSLGLAYEQYF. CDR3 DNA sequence: TGTGCCAGCAGCTTGGGTTTGGCCTACGAGCAGTACTTC.

This clonotype was counted a few times. The rearrangement links TRBV6-5 to TRBJ2-5, with TRBD2 matching over 12 bases. The germline V gene encodes CDR1 MNHEY and CDR2 SVGAGI. The CDR3 is 16 residues long. The V gene end was trimmed by 0 bases and the J gene end by 5 bases; junction bases not matched to a gene: 4. CDR3 region: CASSYSGTSGRETQYF. The CDR3 DNA follows: TGTGCCAGCAGTTACTCCGGGACTAGCGGGCGGGAGACCCAGTACTTC.

V gene TRBV7-2 combines with J gene TRBJ2-5; D possibly corresponds to TRBD2 (6 bases). V dropped 2 bases and J dropped 4 bases, with 20 bases sitting between them. The germline V gene has CDR1 SGHTA and CDR2 FQGNSA. The length of the CDR3 is 17 residues. CDR3 nucleotide sequence: TGTGCCAGCAGCTTAACGGCTATGGCAGGGCGGGGAGAGACCCAGTACTTC. This sequence encodes CASSLTAMAGRGETQYF.

This clonotype has a count of ten or more. The chain uses TRBV11-2 and TRBJ2-1, with unresolved D. Looked up from germline, CDR1 is SGHAT and CDR2 is FQNNGV. The CDR3 is 14 amino acids. Deletions cut 7 bases from V and 8 bases from J, with 18 bases between. The CDR3 is CASINYVLGDEQFF. DNA of the CDR3: TGTGCCAGCATTAACTATGTGCTTGGGGATGAGCAGTTCTTC.

At least ten counts were recorded for this clonotype. The chain has TRBV29-1 and TRBJ2-1; 8 bases are a match to TRBD2. Germline CDR1 reads SQVTM; CDR2 reads ANQGSEA. CDR3 size: 14 residues. V shed 4 bases, J shed 7 bases, and the junction held 9 bases outside the gene matches. The CDR3, as DNA: TGCAGCGTTGTACCCGCGGGGGGCCTTAATGAGCAGTTCTTC. Translated, it gives CSVVPAGGLNEQFF.

This rearrangement joins TRBV6-4 to TRBJ2-7; D assignment may be TRBD1 or TRBD2 (5 bases each). The CDR3 spans 15 residues. Trimming cost V 6 bases and J 5 bases, with 20 bases left between them. CDR1 is MRHNA and CDR2 is SNTAGT in the germline V gene. The CDR3 region has the DNA TGTGCCAGCAGACCCACAGGACTGGGTCTCGACGAGCAGTACTTC. This encodes CASRPTGLGLDEQYF.

The CDR3 coding sequence is TGTGCCAGTAGGGAATCAGGCGGGGAGACCCAGTACTTC. Its protein product is CASRESGGETQYF. The chain is built from TRBV11-2 and TRBJ2-5; weak D call: TRBD2 (5 bases). Germline V lookup: CDR1 SGHAT, CDR2 FQNNGV. Trimming left V 9 bases short and J 5 bases short, with 16 bases between. The CDR3 has 13 residues.

In this sample, this clonotype turned up a few times. This chain links TRBV5-1 with TRBJ1-2, with D uncertain. The germline V and J ends were trimmed by 4 bases and 0 bases, with 10 bases remaining between them. CDR1 is SGHRS and CDR2 is YFSETQ in the germline V gene. CDR3 size: 14 residues. CDR3 nucleotides: TGCGCCAGCAGCCCGGCTACGACTAACTATGGCTACACCTTC. This gives the protein CASSPATTNYGYTF.

The rearrangement links TRBV7-8 to TRBJ1-2; no firm D call. CDR1 is SGHVS, CDR2 FQNEAQ, per germline. V lost 1 base to trimming and J lost 4 bases, with 10 bases between them. This CDR3 is built from 14 residues. The CDR3 here is CASSLVGATYGYTF. DNA of the CDR3: TGTGCCAGCAGCTTAGTGGGTGCGACCTATGGCTACACCTTC.

The genes are TRBV4-1 and TRBJ2-1; 16 positions match TRBD2. CDR1 and CDR2 from the germline V gene are MGHRA and YSYEKL. CDR3 length equals 20 residues. With 3 bases clipped from V and 3 bases from J, the junction kept 11 bases outside the gene matches. This CDR3 reads CASSHLGLAGGPGNYNEQFF. CDR3 sequence (DNA): TGCGCCAGCAGCCATCTGGGACTAGCGGGAGGGCCAGGGAACTACAATGAGCAGTTCTTC.

CDR3 amino acids: CASSVEGTGHEKLFF. The CDR3 region has the DNA TGTGCCAGCAGCGTAGAGGGGACAGGCCATGAAAAACTGTTTTTT. The V and J genes are TRBV9 and TRBJ1-4, with 8 nucleotides matching TRBD1. V lost 0 bases to trimming and J lost 6 bases; unmatched junction nucleotides: 4. Germline V CDR1 and CDR2: SGDLS, YYNGEE. The CDR3 totals 15 residues. Drawing the rest from reference TRBV9 and TRBJ1-4, the complete variable domain is DSGVTQTPKHLITATGQRVTLRCSPRSGDLSVYWYQQSLDQGLQFLIQYYNGEERAKGNILERFSAQQFPDLHSELNLSSLELGDSALYFCASSVEGTGHEKLFFGSGTQLSVL.